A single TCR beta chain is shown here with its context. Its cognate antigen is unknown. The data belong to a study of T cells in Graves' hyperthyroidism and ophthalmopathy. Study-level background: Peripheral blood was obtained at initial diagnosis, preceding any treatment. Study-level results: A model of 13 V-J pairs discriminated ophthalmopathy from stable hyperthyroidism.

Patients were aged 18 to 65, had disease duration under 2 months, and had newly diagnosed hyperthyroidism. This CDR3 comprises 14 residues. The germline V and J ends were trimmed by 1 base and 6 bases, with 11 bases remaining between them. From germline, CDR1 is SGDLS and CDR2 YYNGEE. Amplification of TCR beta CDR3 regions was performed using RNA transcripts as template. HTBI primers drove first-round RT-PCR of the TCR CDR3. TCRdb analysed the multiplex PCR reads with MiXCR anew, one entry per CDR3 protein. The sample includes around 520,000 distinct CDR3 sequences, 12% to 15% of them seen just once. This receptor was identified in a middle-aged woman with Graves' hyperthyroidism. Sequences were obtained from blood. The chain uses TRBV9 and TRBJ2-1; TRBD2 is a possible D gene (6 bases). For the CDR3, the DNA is TGTGCCAGCAGCGTACTGGGGGGAGGCAATGAGCAGTTCTTC. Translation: CASSVLGGGNEQFF.